The clone carrying this T cell receptor (beta chain) has only a few counts. Its antigen is undetermined. The entry originates in a study of T-cell memory formation after mild COVID-19. General study points: CD8+ contracting clones occupied EMRA, while CD4+ ones occupied mainly CM and EM.

MiXCR, applied by TCRdb to the 5' RACE reads, yields one record per CDR3 protein. The profile shows fewer than 600,000 distinct CDR3 sequences, less than 25% of them singletons. The source of this sequence is an adult woman who had mild COVID-19 (a few samples of this study predate the infection). Cell type and time point are not known. The sample was PBMCs or a T cell subset sorted from them (not recorded which).

The CDR3 DNA reads TGTGCCAGCAGCCGAACGACAGGGCGGCTCTCTGAAGCTTTCTTT. Translating it yields CASSRTTGRLSEAFF. The rearrangement links TRBV12-3 or TRBV12-4 to TRBJ1-1, with 7 bases identical to TRBD1. The V gene end was trimmed by 6 bases and the J gene end by 6 bases; junction bases not matched to a gene: 13. The CDR3 spans 15 residues.